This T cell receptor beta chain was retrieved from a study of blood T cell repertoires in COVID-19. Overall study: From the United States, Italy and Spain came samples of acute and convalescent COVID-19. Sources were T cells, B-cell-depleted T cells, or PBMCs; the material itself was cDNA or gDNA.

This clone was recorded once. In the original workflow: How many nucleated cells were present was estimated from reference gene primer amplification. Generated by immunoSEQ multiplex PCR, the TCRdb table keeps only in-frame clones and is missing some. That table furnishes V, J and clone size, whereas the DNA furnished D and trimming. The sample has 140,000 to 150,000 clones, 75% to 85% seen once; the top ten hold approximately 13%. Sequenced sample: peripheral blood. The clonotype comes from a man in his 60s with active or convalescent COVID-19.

Here the CDR3 DNA reads TGTGCCAGCAGACGCTCCGGGCAAGAGACCCAGTACTTC. Its protein is CASRRSGQETQYF. The chain carries TRBV6-5 and TRBJ2-5; D call uncertain. V lost 6 bases and J 2 bases, leaving 10 bases between the germline ends. The CDR3 is made up of 13 amino acids. Germline assignment: CDR1 MNHEY and CDR2 SVGAGI.